This TCR beta chain emerged from a study of T cell repertoires in cytomegalovirus infection (dated by TCRdb to about 2019). For context, the study as a whole: Alongside well-studied HLA-B-restricted epitopes, the peptide stimulations were aimed at recently identified HLA-C-restricted CMV epitopes, whose presentation resists viral immunomodulation. The HLA type of each donor mattered for the analysis, because public TCR beta signatures pointed to carriage of CMV infection along with the matching HLA type.

In regard to this clonotype: Which antigen it targets is not known. Base quality data are lacking; no much larger clone is found one base away.

General conclusions and limits of the study: Carriers of CMV infection plus the relevant HLA type were discriminated by the cumulative frequency of public TCR beta family members in the study cohort and in an independent roughly 400-donor cohort. The ex vivo response was dominated by HLA-C-restricted CMV-specific TCR beta clonotypes, which also provided the single most frequent clonotype in two of eight donors.

The treatment or condition label corresponds to: in vitro stimulation with specific CMV peptide epitopes to enrich CMV-specific T cells. Sequencing relied on an Illumina HiSeq 1500. TCRdb reran the public reads through fastp at Q25 and MiXCR, keeping productive beta chains. For every CDR3 protein sequence, its rows merge into one entry that carries the most common genes and DNA. For this sample the table gives about 350,000 distinct CDR3 sequences, of which roughly 34% were detected only once. The top ten clones comprise approximately 13% of the sample. The material sequenced was cultured PBMCs, taken from culture after CMV antigen stimulation. This sequence originates from a human donor in good health (CMV status not recorded). Some clones in this sample may be carry-over from other donors' samples.

Here is the DNA: TGTGCCAGCAGCTTGGCCGCTACTAGTGGCAATCAGCCCCAGCATTTT. It encodes CASSLAATSGNQPQHF. This receptor chain uses TRBV5-5 and TRBJ1-5; confidence is insufficient to name the D gene. V loses 0 bases, J loses 2 bases, and the germline ends lie 12 bases apart. CDR1 and CDR2 are read off the germline V gene (reference sequence) as SGHKS and YYEKEE. The CDR3 covers 16 residues, taking in both the cysteine and the phenylalanine. Only the CDR3 DNA stays, 48 bases, in frame from base 1.